Shown below are 30 T cell receptor beta chains from a single sample sequenced in a study of post-analysis software for immune sequencing data. Study findings and constraints: Patients carried roughly 5 TRBV segments more frequently than controls did, and TRBV5-6, TRBV5-1 and TRBV20-1 were among them.

No antigen has been assigned to these receptors. Incorporated into the TCR beta cDNA libraries were unique molecular identifiers, which served to reduce PCR and sequencing biases. TCRdb passed the PCR reads through MiXCR, listing each CDR3 protein once. There are roughly 670,000 distinct CDR3 sequences in the sample; about 60% occur only once, and about 11% lies in the top ten. The specimen was blood. The receptor set was obtained from a girl aged 2 to 10 with multiple sclerosis.

A few counts support this clonotype. This sequence joins TRBV29-1 and TRBJ2-7, with a tentative D call TRBD1 (6 bases). The CDR3 length is 13 residues. CDR1 SQVTM and CDR2 ANQGSEA come from the germline V gene. V lost 6 bases, J lost 4 bases, and 16 bases lay in between. CDR3 nucleotide sequence: TGCAGCGTAGCTTCAGGGGCGAGGTACGAGCAGTACTTC. Encoded protein: CSVASGARYEQYF.

V is TRBV10-3 and J is TRBJ2-2; perhaps TRBD1 as D (5 bases). CDR1 ENHRY and CDR2 SYGVKD come from the germline V gene. CDR3 size: 15 residues. The V and J ends lost 7 bases and 3 bases respectively, with 15 bases between them. The CDR3 is CAIKGDSTDTGELFF. The CDR3 nucleotides are TGTGCCATCAAAGGAGACAGCACCGACACCGGGGAGCTGTTTTTT.

The V call is TRBV7-9, the J call TRBJ2-1; 7 bases match TRBD1. The CDR3 spans 15 residues. The J segment lost 4 bases and the V segment lost 5 bases, leaving 8 bases of the junction unmatched. Germline CDR1 and CDR2: SEHNR and FQNEAQ (reference sequence). The CDR3 loop reads CASSQGVSLYNEQFF. Written as DNA, the CDR3 is TGTGCCAGCAGCCAGGGGGTATCGTTATACAATGAGCAGTTCTTC.

This clonotype was recorded a few times. For the CDR3, the DNA is TGTGCCAGCAGTGATAGGACGGCCCTCTACGAGCAGTACTTC. It encodes CASSDRTALYEQYF. V usage is TRBV2 and J usage is TRBJ2-7; D not certain. The CDR3 has 14 residues. CDR1 and CDR2 from the germline V gene are SNHLY and FYNNEI. With 3 bases removed from V and 3 bases from J, the gap between germline ends came to 12 bases.

The genes are TRBV13 and TRBJ2-1; D might be TRBD1 or TRBD2, each matching 5 bases. The CDR3 totals 13 residues. V shed 1 base and J shed 9 bases, with 10 bases lying between them. Germline V gene lookup returns CDR1 PRHDT and CDR2 FYEKMQ (reference sequence). CDR3 region: CASSLAGLREQFF. The CDR3 DNA reads as TGTGCCAGCAGCTTAGCGGGGCTCCGTGAGCAGTTCTTC.

This chain uses TRBV29-1 with TRBJ1-4; D not certain. This CDR3 has 13 amino acids. Germline CDR1 is SQVTM and CDR2 is ANQGSEA. V lost 6 bases, J lost 2 bases, and 10 bases lay in between. CDR3 in amino acids: CSVKGRTNEKLFF. DNA of the CDR3: TGCAGCGTAAAAGGGCGTACTAATGAAAAACTGTTTTTT.

This chain uses TRBV12-3 or TRBV12-4 with TRBJ2-7; the match to TRBD2 covers 7 bases. The last part of the DNA fits TRBJ2-5 better; the J call may be wrong. The CDR3 has 15 residues. The CDR3 DNA sequence: TGTGCCAGCACCTTCGCCCCGCGGGGGCAAGAGACCCAGTACTTC. It specifies CASTFAPRGQETQYF.

The chain is built from TRBV7-2 and TRBJ2-1, with TRBD1 as a possible D gene (6 bases). V lost 6 bases to trimming and J lost 6 bases, with 21 bases between them. The V gene's germline CDR1 is SGHTA and CDR2 FQGNSA. The CDR3 contains 16 residues. The DNA of the CDR3 is TGTGCCAGCAGGTTAACCCGGGACATCCTTATCAATGAGCAGTTCTTC. The encoded protein is CASRLTRDILINEQFF.

The chain uses TRBV5-1 and TRBJ2-7; D may be TRBD1 (6 bases). This CDR3 region has 12 residues. V was clipped by 3 bases and J by 6 bases, with 10 bases between them. The germline gives CDR1 SGHRS, CDR2 YFSETQ. The CDR3 DNA follows: TGCGCCAGCAGCTCACAGGGTGGCGAGCAGTACTTC. Translated: CASSSQGGEQYF.

The chain uses TRBV14 and TRBJ1-1, with D possibly TRBD1 on 5 matching bases. Germline V gene sequence: CDR1 SGHDN, CDR2 FVKESK. V dropped 4 bases and J dropped 12 bases, with 18 bases sitting between them. CDR3 length: 13 amino acids. CDR3 DNA: TGTGCCAGCAGCCTCCTGGGAGGGGACCGAACTTTCTTT. Translation: CASSLLGGDRTFF.

Worth noting for this clonotype: A junction boundary mismatches the germline segment, possibly from a read error. The chain carries TRBV12-3 or TRBV12-4 and TRBJ1-4; the D is unclear. The CDR3 is 13 amino acids. CDR3 in DNA: TGTGCCAGCAGTTTCGGAGGAGAAGAAAAGCTGTTTTTT. Translated: CASSFGGEEKLFF.

This clonotype was counted between two and nine times. The chain recombines TRBV12-3 or TRBV12-4 with TRBJ1-2; no firm D call. The CDR3 runs to 13 residues. Trimming took 6 bases from V and 8 from J, leaving 16 bases between them. The CDR3 DNA follows: TGTGCCAGCAGCTTCCAGGTTCTTGGGGGCTACACCTTC. Its protein product is CASSFQVLGGYTF.

V gene TRBV4-2 combines with J gene TRBJ2-5, with D maybe TRBD2 (5 bases). Trimming left V 0 bases short and J 7 bases short, with 12 bases between. Germline lookup yields CDR1 LGHNA and CDR2 YNFKEQ. This CDR3 is 14 amino acids long. The CDR3 loop is CASSQEDSRSTQYF. The CDR3 nucleotides are TGTGCCAGCAGCCAAGAGGACTCGAGGTCGACCCAGTACTTC.

This clonotype appeared a few times. The rearrangement uses TRBV7-2 and TRBJ2-1; TRBD2 aligns across 11 bases. The CDR3 covers 17 residues. Germline V CDR1 and CDR2: SGHTA, FQGNSA. The ends lost 1 base at V and 3 bases at J; junction bases unmatched: 5. The DNA for the CDR3 is TGTGCCAGCAGCTTAGTACTAGCGGGGGCTTTCTACAATGAGCAGTTCTTC. This translates into CASSLVLAGAFYNEQFF.

Here the CDR3 reads CASSSAGKNNEQFF. As DNA, the CDR3 is TGTGCCAGCAGCTCAGCGGGGAAAAACAATGAGCAGTTCTTC. The V and J genes are TRBV9 and TRBJ2-1, with 7 nucleotides matching TRBD2. This CDR3 is built from 14 residues. V lost 4 bases, J lost 5 bases, and 6 bases stayed unmatched. Germline V lookup: CDR1 SGDLS, CDR2 YYNGEE.

The chain uses TRBV18 and TRBJ2-1, with 8 positions matching TRBD1. Germline lookup yields CDR1 KGHSH and CDR2 LQKENI. V was clipped by 2 bases and J by 3 bases; unmatched bases: 6. This CDR3 is 16 amino acids long. The CDR3 spells CASSPKLQGVYNEQFF. The CDR3 coding sequence is TGTGCCAGCTCACCAAAGTTACAGGGGGTCTACAATGAGCAGTTCTTC.

The chain has TRBV5-1 and TRBJ2-1; D is possibly TRBD2 (6 bases). The CDR3 extends over 15 amino acids. V lost 0 bases to trimming and J lost 6 bases, with 13 bases between them. In germline, CDR1 is SGHRS, CDR2 YFSETQ. The CDR3 is CASSLASGDPNEQFF. The CDR3 region has the DNA TGCGCCAGCAGCTTGGCGTCGGGAGATCCCAATGAGCAGTTCTTC.

This clonotype showed up just a few times. The J gene is TRBJ2-7, the V gene TRBV27; the match to TRBD1 covers 8 bases. The CDR3 totals 14 residues. With V trimmed by 3 bases and J by 6 bases, 7 bases remained unmatched. Germline V CDR1 and CDR2: MNHEY, SMNVEV (reference sequence). The CDR3 sequence is CASSFGQGLGEQYF. The DNA for the CDR3 is TGTGCCAGCAGTTTCGGACAGGGATTAGGCGAGCAGTACTTC.

The chain employs TRBV9 and TRBJ2-3, with D tentatively TRBD1 (6 bases). Germline V gives CDR1 SGDLS, CDR2 YYNGEE. Trimming left V 2 bases short and J 2 bases short, with 12 bases between. CDR3 length: 15 residues. CDR3 DNA: TGTGCCAGCAGCGTGCTAGGGGGAGACACAGATACGCAGTATTTT. Translating it yields CASSVLGGDTDTQYF.

The chain joins TRBV6-5 to TRBJ2-4, with D possibly being TRBD1 (6 bases). The end of the DNA is better explained by TRBJ2-7, so the J call may be wrong. CDR3 length equals 15 residues. CDR1 MNHEY and CDR2 SVGAGI come from the germline V gene. The CDR3 region has the DNA TGTGCCAGCAGTTTAAACCCCGGGACAAAATACGAGCAGTACTTC. Translating gives CASSLNPGTKYEQYF.

This chain uses TRBV14 with TRBJ1-6; possible D gene TRBD1, 6 bases. The CDR3 is made up of 16 amino acids. Per germline, CDR1 SGHDN and CDR2 FVKESK. V was trimmed by 5 bases and J by 3 bases, leaving 14 bases between them. In DNA form, the CDR3 reads TGTGCCAGCAGCGGTACAGGGTTGGGCTATAATTCACCCCTCCACTTT. It translates to CASSGTGLGYNSPLHF.

This clonotype was recorded a few times. The V gene is TRBV20-1, the J gene TRBJ2-7; the match to TRBD1 covers 10 bases. The J call may not be correct, given that the DNA end is closer to TRBJ2-5. Looked up from germline, CDR1 is DFQATT and CDR2 is SNEGSKA (reference sequence). The CDR3 spans 15 residues. The DNA of the CDR3 is TGCAGTGCTAGAGGGGGACAGGGGACCCTAGAGACCCAGTACTTC. Its protein is CSARGGQGTLETQYF.

V is TRBV6-6 and J is TRBJ2-1, with TRBD2 matching over 7 bases. Per the germline V gene, CDR1 is MNHNY and CDR2 is SVGAGI (reference sequence). J lost 5 bases, V lost 2 bases, and 0 bases had no gene match. The CDR3 is made up of 13 amino acids. CDR3 in amino acids: CASSYAGDNEQFF. CDR3 sequence (DNA): TGTGCCAGCAGTTACGCGGGGGACAATGAGCAGTTCTTC.

The chain links TRBV7-2 to TRBJ1-4, with D uncertain. The CDR3 sequence is 15 residues long. The germline V and J ends were trimmed by 5 bases and 4 bases, with 14 bases remaining between them. The V gene's germline CDR1 is SGHTA and CDR2 FQGNSA. The CDR3, as DNA: TGTGCCAGCAGCCCCGACGGGTCCTTTAATGAAAAACTGTTTTTT. The encoded protein is CASSPDGSFNEKLFF.

V is TRBV12-3 or TRBV12-4 and J is TRBJ2-7; TRBD1 matches 12 bases. With V trimmed by 2 bases and J by 3 bases, 8 bases remained unmatched. There are 17 residues in the CDR3. The CDR3 DNA reads as TGTGCCAGCAGTTTAACCCCGGGACAGGGGGCCAACTACGAGCAGTACTTC. Encoded protein: CASSLTPGQGANYEQYF.

V is TRBV29-1 and J is TRBJ2-5, with D perhaps TRBD2 (6 bases). The CDR3 consists of 14 residues. V was cut by 8 bases and J by 0 bases, with 16 bases left in between. Per germline, CDR1 SQVTM and CDR2 ANQGSEA. CDR3 amino acids: CSITNRGYQETQYF. CDR3 coding DNA: TGCAGCATCACAAACCGGGGGTACCAAGAGACCCAGTACTTC. Together with reference TRBV29-1 and TRBJ2-5, the CDR3 gives the full variable domain: SAVISQKPSRDICQRGTSLTIQCQVDSQVTMMFWYRQQPGQSLTLIATANQGSEATYESGFVIDKFPISRPNLTFSTLTVSNMSPEDSSIYLCSITNRGYQETQYFGPGTRLLVL.

The chain is built from TRBV5-1 and TRBJ2-2; 7 positions match TRBD1. Germline V gene lookup returns CDR1 SGHRS and CDR2 YFSETQ. V shed 4 bases, J shed 0 bases, and the junction held 6 bases outside the gene matches. The CDR3 runs 16 residues. The CDR3: CASSARGFANTGELFF. Here the CDR3 DNA reads TGCGCCAGCAGCGCCAGGGGGTTCGCGAACACCGGGGAGCTGTTTTTT. Full variable domain (remainder filled in from reference TRBV5-1 and TRBJ2-2): KAGVTQTPRYLIKTRGQQVTLSCSPISGHRSVSWYQQTPGQGLQFLFEYFSETQRNKGNFPGRFSGRQFSNSRSEMNVSTLELGDSALYLCASSARGFANTGELFFGEGSRLTVL.

The chain has TRBV10-3 and TRBJ1-2, with TRBD1 identical over 7 bases. CDR3 size: 12 residues. Per the germline V gene, CDR1 is ENHRY and CDR2 is SYGVKD. The V gene end was trimmed by 10 bases and the J gene end by 6 bases; junction bases not matched to a gene: 8. CDR3 loop: CASGGTADGYTF. The CDR3 nucleotides read TGTGCCAGCGGAGGGACAGCTGATGGCTACACCTTC.

The chain has TRBV29-1 and TRBJ2-3; D could derive from TRBD1 or TRBD2 (5 bases each). Per the germline V gene, CDR1 is SQVTM and CDR2 is ANQGSEA. V lost 7 bases and J lost 3, with 14 bases in between. The CDR3 runs 13 residues. The CDR3 DNA is TGCAGCGCCCGGGACGACGTGACAGATACGCAGTATTTT. Its protein is CSARDDVTDTQYF.

This clonotype has a handful of counts. CDR3 nucleotide sequence: TGTGCCAGCAGCTTGTTAGCGGACAGCTCCTACGAGCAGTACTTC. This encodes CASSLLADSSYEQYF. The chain couples TRBV5-5 to TRBJ2-7, with D possibly being TRBD1 or TRBD2 (6 bases each). V shed 1 base and J shed 0 bases, with 11 bases lying between them. The CDR3 has 15 residues. The germline CDR1 and CDR2 sequences are SGHKS and YYEKEE (reference sequence).